The entry that follows covers one T cell receptor (beta chain) sequence. The repertoire was sequenced with immunoSEQ multiplex PCR; TCRdb's copy has only in-frame clones and lacks some. Of some 320,000 clones listed, approximately 89% are singletons. The sample belongs to a study of blood T cell repertoires in COVID-19. V was clipped by 8 bases and J by 4 bases, with 11 bases between them. The length of the CDR3 is 12 residues. Germline V CDR1 and CDR2: MNHEY, SVGAGI. The chain couples TRBV6-5 to TRBJ1-1; D remains unclear. The source is a woman aged 30 to 39 who had recovered from COVID-19. Sequenced: PBMCs or T cells enriched from blood (not recorded which). CDR3 protein: CASPGSGTEAFF. The DNA for the CDR3 is TGTGCCAGCCCGGGGAGTGGCACTGAAGCTTTCTTT.